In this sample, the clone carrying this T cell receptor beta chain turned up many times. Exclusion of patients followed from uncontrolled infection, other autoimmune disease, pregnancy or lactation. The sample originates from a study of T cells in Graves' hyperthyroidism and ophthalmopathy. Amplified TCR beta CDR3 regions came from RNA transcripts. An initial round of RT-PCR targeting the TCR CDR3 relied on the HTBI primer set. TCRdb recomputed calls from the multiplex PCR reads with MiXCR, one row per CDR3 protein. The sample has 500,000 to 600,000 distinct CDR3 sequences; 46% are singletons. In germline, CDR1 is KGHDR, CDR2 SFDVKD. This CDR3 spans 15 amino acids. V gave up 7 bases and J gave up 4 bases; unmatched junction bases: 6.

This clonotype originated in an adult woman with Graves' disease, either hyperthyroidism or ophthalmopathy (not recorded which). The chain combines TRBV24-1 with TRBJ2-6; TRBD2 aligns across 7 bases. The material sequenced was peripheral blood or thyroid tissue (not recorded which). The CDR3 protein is CATSGGYKGANVLTF. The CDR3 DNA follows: TGTGCCACCAGCGGGGGGTACAAGGGGGCCAACGTCCTGACTTTC.